Listed here are 24 T cell receptor beta chains from one sample, sequenced in a study of CD8 T cells in Susac syndrome. Random-hexamer reverse transcription was applied to about 0.45 to 1 ug RNA. TCRdb re-derived calls from the immunoSEQ multiplex PCR reads in MiXCR, one entry per CDR3 protein. The sample gives roughly 120,000 distinct CDR3 sequences, approximately 93% of which show up once; under 0.095% is in the top ten. Sequences were obtained from CD4+ T cells from PBMCs. The receptors stem from a human donor with multiple sclerosis.

This clonotype was seen a few times. V and J are TRBV19 and TRBJ1-5; unclear D gene. The germline CDR1 and CDR2 sequences are LNHDA and SQIVND (reference sequence). This CDR3 contains 15 residues. Trimming pared 4 bases from V and 7 bases from J, leaving 17 bases between. This chain's CDR3 is CASSSSDLEGQPQHF. The CDR3 DNA is TGTGCCAGTAGTAGCTCGGACCTAGAGGGACAGCCCCAGCATTTT. The full variable domain, rest sourced from reference TRBV19 and TRBJ1-5, is DGGITQSPKYLFRKEGQNVTLSCEQNLNHDAMYWYRQDPGQGLRLIYYSQIVNDFQKGDIAEGYSVSREKKESFPLTVTSAQKNPTAFYLCASSSSDLEGQPQHFGDGTRLSIL.

J is TRBJ2-3 and V is TRBV4-3; D gene unclear. Germline CDR1 reads LGHNA; CDR2 reads YSLEER. V lost 0 bases, J lost 3 bases, and 1 base lay in between. The length of the CDR3 is 12 residues. The CDR3 spells CASSQETDTQYF. CDR3 DNA sequence: TGCGCCAGCAGCCAAGAGACAGATACGCAGTATTTT.

The rearrangement uses TRBV7-8 and TRBJ2-3; D is uncertain. The CDR3 totals 14 residues. V shed 5 bases and J shed 0 bases, with 9 bases lying between them. The germline V gene has CDR1 SGHVS and CDR2 FQNEAQ. The CDR3: CASSLFTSTDTQYF. CDR3 DNA: TGTGCCAGCAGCCTTTTTACTAGCACAGATACGCAGTATTTT.

The chain couples TRBV5-4 to TRBJ2-1; D unresolved. Germline CDR1 reads SGHNT; CDR2 reads YYREEE (reference sequence). V lost 4 bases and J lost 0, with 11 bases in between. This CDR3 comprises 15 residues. The CDR3 coding sequence is TGTGCCAGCAGCGGAACCCTCTTCTCCTACAATGAGCAGTTCTTC. The encoded protein is CASSGTLFSYNEQFF.

The rearrangement links TRBV6-5 to TRBJ2-1, with 9 bases identical to TRBD2. Losses at the gene ends were 2 bases for V and 6 bases for J; bases not matched to a gene: 11. The CDR3 is 17 amino acids. The germline V gene has CDR1 MNHEY and CDR2 SVGAGI. The CDR3 DNA reads as TGTGCCAGCAGTTACCCTCATAGCGGGGGCCTCGTCAATGAGCAGTTCTTC. Residues: CASSYPHSGGLVNEQFF.

The chain joins TRBV12-3 or TRBV12-4 to TRBJ1-2; D call uncertain. The CDR3 totals 16 residues. V shed 5 bases and J shed 0 bases, with 16 bases lying between them. The CDR3 here is CASSPQAGQANYGYTF. In DNA form, the CDR3 reads TGTGCCAGCAGTCCCCAAGCTGGGCAGGCTAACTATGGCTACACCTTC.

The V gene is TRBV19, the J gene TRBJ2-2; weak D call: TRBD2 (6 bases). Germline-derived CDR1 and CDR2 are LNHDA and SQIVND (reference sequence). V was shortened by 3 bases and J by 5 bases, with 10 bases between the two germline ends. The CDR3 is made up of 14 amino acids. The CDR3 reads CASSMEGWTGELFF. DNA of the CDR3: TGTGCCAGTAGTATGGAGGGATGGACCGGGGAGCTGTTTTTT.

This sequence joins TRBV30 and TRBJ1-3, with 7 bases lining up with TRBD1. This CDR3 is 14 amino acids long. CDR1 and CDR2 from the germline V gene are GTSNPN and SVGIG (reference sequence). V trimming: 3 bases; J trimming: 3 bases; junction bases outside the gene matches: 5. This CDR3 is CAWRAQGFGNTIYF. In DNA, the CDR3 is TGTGCCTGGAGGGCACAGGGGTTTGGAAACACCATATATTTT. The full variable domain, in which reference TRBV30 and TRBJ1-3 provide the parts outside the CDR3, is SQTIHQWPATLVQPVGSPLSLECTVEGTSNPNLYWYRQAAGRGLQLLFYSVGIGQISSEVPQNLSASRPQDRQFILSSKKLLLSDSGFYLCAWRAQGFGNTIYFGEGSWLTVV.

This clonotype was observed once. The genes are TRBV12-5 and TRBJ2-3; 10 nucleotides line up with TRBD1. The length of the CDR3 is 17 residues. V trimming: 6 bases; J trimming: 4 bases; junction bases outside the gene matches: 13. From germline, CDR1 is LGHNT and CDR2 FRNRAP. DNA for the CDR3: TGTGCTAGTGGGCCACCGGGACAGGGGAGTCCATCAGATACGCAGTATTTT. It encodes CASGPPGQGSPSDTQYF.

The chain is built from TRBV20-1 and TRBJ2-7, with a tentative D call TRBD1 (5 bases). Deletions cut 6 bases from V and 2 bases from J, with 17 bases between. Germline assignment: CDR1 DFQATT and CDR2 SNEGSKA (reference sequence). This CDR3 contains 14 residues. The CDR3 loop reads CSATPAGPTYEQYF. The CDR3 coding sequence is TGCAGTGCCACCCCTGCAGGGCCGACCTACGAGCAGTACTTC.

This clonotype appeared once. One end of the junction fails to match germline, which may point to a read error. This chain uses TRBV28 with TRBJ2-3; D possibly corresponds to TRBD1 (5 bases). CDR3 length equals 13 residues. Per germline, CDR1 MDHEN and CDR2 SYDVKM. In nucleotides, the CDR3 is TGTGCCGGCAGTTTACAGGGCACAGATACGCAGTATTTT. It translates to CAGSLQGTDTQYF.

V gene TRBV15 combines with J gene TRBJ1-1; TRBD1 is a possible D gene (6 bases). Between the trimmed V and J ends, which lost 3 bases and 8 bases, there was a span of 10 bases. Germline CDR1 is LNHNV and CDR2 is YYDKDF (reference sequence). The CDR3 runs to 12 residues. CDR3 sequence: CATSSQGSEAFF. CDR3 in DNA: TGTGCCACCAGCAGCCAGGGGTCGGAAGCTTTCTTT.

V is TRBV18 and J is TRBJ2-5; TRBD1 agrees at 10 bases. CDR3 length equals 15 residues. Looked up from germline, CDR1 is KGHSH and CDR2 is LQKENI. The ends lost 4 bases at V and 2 bases at J; junction bases unmatched: 4. CDR3 DNA sequence: TGTGCCAGCTCACGAGGACAGGGGGATCAAGAGACCCAGTACTTC. Its translation is CASSRGQGDQETQYF.

V is TRBV12-3 or TRBV12-4 and J is TRBJ2-1; TRBD2 matches 12 bases. The CDR3 has 15 amino acids. Losses at the gene ends were 2 bases for V and 7 bases for J; bases not matched to a gene: 3. The CDR3: CASSLLAGGPNEQFF. CDR3 sequence (DNA): TGTGCCAGCAGTTTACTAGCGGGGGGGCCTAATGAGCAGTTCTTC.

The genes are TRBV4-3 and TRBJ2-7; D remains unclear. The germline V gene encodes CDR1 LGHNA and CDR2 YSLEER. Trimming removed 6 bases at V and 3 bases at J, with 9 bases between. The CDR3 contains 12 residues. The CDR3 DNA reads as TGCGCCAGCAGTATGTACGGCTACGAGCAGTACTTC. Protein product: CASSMYGYEQYF.

The V call is TRBV7-3, the J call TRBJ2-3, with D possibly being TRBD2 (6 bases). Germline V gene lookup returns CDR1 SGHTA and CDR2 FQGTGA. V lost 5 bases and J lost 5, with 14 bases in between. The CDR3 runs 14 residues. The CDR3 DNA sequence: TGTGCCAGCAGCCTAGGGTCGCGGGGAGATACGCAGTATTTT. Translating it yields CASSLGSRGDTQYF.

The CDR3, as DNA: TGTGCCAGCAGCTTGAGGGGGACTAGCGGGGGGTCTTGGTTCTTC. This codes for CASSLRGTSGGSWFF. The chain has TRBV7-6 and TRBJ2-1, with 15 bases matching TRBD2. Per germline, CDR1 SGHVS and CDR2 FNYEAQ. The trim removed 3 bases at V and 15 bases at J, leaving 9 bases unmatched. This CDR3 is 15 amino acids long.

The chain couples TRBV2 to TRBJ1-1; TRBD1 is a possible D gene (5 bases). There are 14 residues in the CDR3. Trimming pared 3 bases from V and 5 bases from J, leaving 13 bases between. The V gene's germline CDR1 is SNHLY and CDR2 FYNNEI. CDR3 sequence reads: CASSEALRGTEAFF. The CDR3 DNA follows: TGTGCCAGCAGTGAGGCGTTACGGGGGACTGAAGCTTTCTTT.

This chain joins TRBV30 and TRBJ2-7, with D uncertain. The V gene lost 4 bases and the J gene lost 4 bases, with 17 bases spanning the gap. The CDR3 spans 14 residues. The germline CDR1 and CDR2 sequences are GTSNPN and SVGIG (reference sequence). CDR3 in amino acids: CAWTPRGLTYEQYF. CDR3 DNA: TGTGCCTGGACCCCGAGAGGCCTGACGTACGAGCAGTACTTC.

This clonotype was picked up a small number of times. CDR3 bases: TGTGCCTGGAGTGTGAATCTGAACACTGAAGCTTTCTTT. This encodes CAWSVNLNTEAFF. The rearrangement uses TRBV30 and TRBJ1-1, with D unresolved. Deletions cut 0 bases from V and 0 bases from J, with 5 bases between. The CDR3 totals 13 residues. Germline values: CDR1 GTSNPN, CDR2 SVGIG (reference sequence).

The V and J genes are TRBV28 and TRBJ1-2; D might be TRBD1 (5 bases). V was cut by 4 bases and J by 7 bases, with 16 bases left in between. From germline, CDR1 is MDHEN and CDR2 SYDVKM. The CDR3 consists of 14 residues. The CDR3 region is CASSSWTVQGGYTF. The CDR3 bases are TGTGCCAGCAGTTCTTGGACCGTGCAGGGTGGCTACACCTTC.

This chain links TRBV10-3 with TRBJ2-5, with 10 bases that match TRBD2. Germline CDR1 is ENHRY and CDR2 is SYGVKD. The CDR3 consists of 15 residues. V trimming: 4 bases; J trimming: 7 bases; junction bases outside the gene matches: 9. The CDR3 sequence: CAISGASGRTGTQYF. CDR3 coding DNA: TGTGCCATCAGTGGGGCTAGCGGGAGAACGGGGACCCAGTACTTC.

J is TRBJ2-1 and V is TRBV27; 9 positions agree with TRBD2. Looked up from germline, CDR1 is MNHEY and CDR2 is SMNVEV (reference sequence). This CDR3 region has 14 residues. V shed 3 bases and J 4 bases; nucleotides not matched to a gene: 1. CDR3 residues: CASSLSGGYNEQFF. CDR3 DNA sequence: TGTGCCAGCAGTTTGAGCGGGGGGTACAATGAGCAGTTCTTC.

V is TRBV7-8 and J is TRBJ2-5; TRBD2 matches at 14 bases. Germline CDR1 reads SGHVS; CDR2 reads FQNEAQ. V trimming: 4 bases; J trimming: 4 bases; junction bases outside the gene matches: 2. The CDR3 sequence is 15 residues long. CDR3 nucleotide sequence: TGTGCCAGCAGCTCCGGACTAGCGGGGGGAGAGACCCAGTACTTC. As protein: CASSSGLAGGETQYF.